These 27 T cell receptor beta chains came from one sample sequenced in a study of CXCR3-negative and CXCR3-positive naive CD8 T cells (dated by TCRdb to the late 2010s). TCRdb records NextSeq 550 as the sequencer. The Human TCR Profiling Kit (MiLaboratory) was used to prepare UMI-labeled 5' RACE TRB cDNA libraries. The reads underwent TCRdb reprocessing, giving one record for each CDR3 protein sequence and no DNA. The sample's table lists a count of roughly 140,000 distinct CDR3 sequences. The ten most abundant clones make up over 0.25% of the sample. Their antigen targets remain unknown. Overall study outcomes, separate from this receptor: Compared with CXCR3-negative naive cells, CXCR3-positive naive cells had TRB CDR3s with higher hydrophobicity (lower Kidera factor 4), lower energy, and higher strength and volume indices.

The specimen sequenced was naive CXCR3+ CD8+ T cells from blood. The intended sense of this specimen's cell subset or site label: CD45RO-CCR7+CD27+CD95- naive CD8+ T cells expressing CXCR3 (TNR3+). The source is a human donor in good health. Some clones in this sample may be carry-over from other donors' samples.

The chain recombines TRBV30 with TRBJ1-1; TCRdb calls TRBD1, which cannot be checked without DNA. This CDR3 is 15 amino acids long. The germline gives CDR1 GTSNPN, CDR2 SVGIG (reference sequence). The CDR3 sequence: CAWSGGQGVDTEAFF.

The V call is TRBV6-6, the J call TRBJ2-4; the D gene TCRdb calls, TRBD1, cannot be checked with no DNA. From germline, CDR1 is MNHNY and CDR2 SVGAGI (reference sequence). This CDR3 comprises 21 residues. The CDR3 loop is CASSYRDRAGWGFLAKNIQYF.

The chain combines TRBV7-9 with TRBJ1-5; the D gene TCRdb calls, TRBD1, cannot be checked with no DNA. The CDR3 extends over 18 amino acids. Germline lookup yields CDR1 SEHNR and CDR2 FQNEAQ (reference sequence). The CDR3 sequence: CASSTDKDRWGSNQPQHF.

The CDR3 loop is CASSFHPSGSSYNEQFF. V and J are TRBV6-2 or TRBV6-3 and TRBJ2-1; no DNA is available, so the TRBD2 call from TCRdb remains unchecked. The CDR3 sequence is 17 residues long. Germline assignment: CDR1 MNHEY and CDR2 SVGEGT.

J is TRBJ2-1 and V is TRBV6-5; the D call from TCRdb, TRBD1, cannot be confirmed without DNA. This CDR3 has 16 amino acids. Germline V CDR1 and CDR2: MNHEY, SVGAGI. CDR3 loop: CASTPGQGRWWGTQFF.

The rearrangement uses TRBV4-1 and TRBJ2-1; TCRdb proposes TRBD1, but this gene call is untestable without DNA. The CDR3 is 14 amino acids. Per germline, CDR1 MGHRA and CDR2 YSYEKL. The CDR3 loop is CASSQEGGYNEQFF.

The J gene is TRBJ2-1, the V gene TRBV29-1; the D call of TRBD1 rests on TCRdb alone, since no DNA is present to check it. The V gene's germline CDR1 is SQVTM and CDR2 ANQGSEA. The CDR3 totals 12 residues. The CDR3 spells CSVEEGGLGQFF.

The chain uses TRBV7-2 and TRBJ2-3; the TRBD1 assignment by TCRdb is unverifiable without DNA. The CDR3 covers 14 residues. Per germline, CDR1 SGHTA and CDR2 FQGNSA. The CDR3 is CASSLGPTTDTQYF.

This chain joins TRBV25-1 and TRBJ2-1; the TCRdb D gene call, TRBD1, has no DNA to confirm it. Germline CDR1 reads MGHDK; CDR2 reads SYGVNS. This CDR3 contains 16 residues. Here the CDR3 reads CASSGWELTDYNEQFF.

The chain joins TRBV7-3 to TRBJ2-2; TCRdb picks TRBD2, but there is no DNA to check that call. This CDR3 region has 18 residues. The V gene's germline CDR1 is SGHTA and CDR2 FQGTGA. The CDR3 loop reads CASSLKHEGPPRWGELFF.

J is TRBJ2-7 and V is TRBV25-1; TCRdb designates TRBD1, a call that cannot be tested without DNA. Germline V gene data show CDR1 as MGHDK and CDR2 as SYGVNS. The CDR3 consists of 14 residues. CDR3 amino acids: CAKKDRGFSYEQYF.

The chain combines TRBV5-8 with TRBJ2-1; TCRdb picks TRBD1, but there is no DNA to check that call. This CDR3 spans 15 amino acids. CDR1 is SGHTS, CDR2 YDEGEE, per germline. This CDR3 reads CASSLAELPGVEQFF. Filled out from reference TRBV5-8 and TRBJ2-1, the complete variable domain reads EAGVTQSPTHLIKTRGQQATLRCSPISGHTSVYWYQQALGLGLQFLLWYDEGEERNRGNFPPRFSGRQFPNYSSELNVNALELEDSALYLCASSLAELPGVEQFFGPGTRLTVL.

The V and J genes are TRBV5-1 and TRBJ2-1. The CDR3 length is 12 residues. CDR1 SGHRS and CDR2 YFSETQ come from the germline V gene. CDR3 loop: CASRGPYNEQFF.

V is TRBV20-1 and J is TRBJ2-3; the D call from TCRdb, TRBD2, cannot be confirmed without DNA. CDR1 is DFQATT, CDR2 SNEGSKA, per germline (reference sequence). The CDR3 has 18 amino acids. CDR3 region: CSATRHLSLAGSTDTQYF.

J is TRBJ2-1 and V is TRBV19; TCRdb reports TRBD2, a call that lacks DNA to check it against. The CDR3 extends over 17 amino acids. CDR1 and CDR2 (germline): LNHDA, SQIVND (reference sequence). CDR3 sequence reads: CASSIGRLADSYNEQFF.

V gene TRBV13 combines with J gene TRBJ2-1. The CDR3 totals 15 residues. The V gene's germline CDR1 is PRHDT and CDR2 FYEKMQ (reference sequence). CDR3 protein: CASSQAARYYNEQFF. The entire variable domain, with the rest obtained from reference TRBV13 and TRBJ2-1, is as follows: AAGVIQSPRHLIKEKRETATLKCYPIPRHDTVYWYQQGPGQDPQFLISFYEKMQSDKGSIPDRFSAQQFSDYHSELNMSSLELGDSALYFCASSQAARYYNEQFFGPGTRLTVL.

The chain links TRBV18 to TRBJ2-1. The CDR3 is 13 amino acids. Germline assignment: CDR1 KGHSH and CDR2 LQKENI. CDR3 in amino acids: CASSEERFDEQFF.

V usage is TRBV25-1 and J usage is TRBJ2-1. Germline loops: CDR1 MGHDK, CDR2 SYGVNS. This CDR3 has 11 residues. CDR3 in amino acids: CASSEIYEQFF.

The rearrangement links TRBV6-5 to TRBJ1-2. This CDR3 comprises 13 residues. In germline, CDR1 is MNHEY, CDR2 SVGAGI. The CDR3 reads CASSSTEYYGYTF.

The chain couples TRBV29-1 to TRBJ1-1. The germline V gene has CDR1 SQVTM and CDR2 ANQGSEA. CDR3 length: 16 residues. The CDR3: CSVEDGWNLRNTEAFF.

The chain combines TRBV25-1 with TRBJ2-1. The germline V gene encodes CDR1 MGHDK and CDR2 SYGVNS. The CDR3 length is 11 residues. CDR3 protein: CASSYSFEQFF.

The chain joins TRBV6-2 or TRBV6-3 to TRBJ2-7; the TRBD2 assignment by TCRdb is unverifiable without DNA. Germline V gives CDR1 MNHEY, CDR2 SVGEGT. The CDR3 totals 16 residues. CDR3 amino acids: CASSYSSSGRPYEQYF.

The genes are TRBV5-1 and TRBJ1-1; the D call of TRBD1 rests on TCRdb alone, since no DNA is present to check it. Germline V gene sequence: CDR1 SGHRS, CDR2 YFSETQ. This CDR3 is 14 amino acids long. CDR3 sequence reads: CASSSGQPNTEAFF.

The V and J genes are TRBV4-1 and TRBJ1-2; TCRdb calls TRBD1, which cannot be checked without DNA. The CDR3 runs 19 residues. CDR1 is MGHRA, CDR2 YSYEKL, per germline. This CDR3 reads CASSRYSGTGKMDTHGYTF.

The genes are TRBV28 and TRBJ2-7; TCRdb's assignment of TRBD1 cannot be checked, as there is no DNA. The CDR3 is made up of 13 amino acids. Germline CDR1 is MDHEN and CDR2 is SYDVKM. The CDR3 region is CASSPSPPYEQYF.

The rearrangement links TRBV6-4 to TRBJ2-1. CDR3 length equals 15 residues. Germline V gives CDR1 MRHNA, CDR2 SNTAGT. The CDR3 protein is CASSDSGDSYNEQFF.

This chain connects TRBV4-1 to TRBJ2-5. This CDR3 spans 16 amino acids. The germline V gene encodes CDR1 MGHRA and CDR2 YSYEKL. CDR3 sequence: CASSQDRAGGPETQYF.